These T cell receptor beta chains were read from a single sample in a study of regulatory T cells in long-lasting Graves disease. One entry per CDR3 protein results from TCRdb running MiXCR on the multiplex PCR reads. In the table there are approximately 400,000 distinct CDR3 sequences, 14% to 15% of which are singletons. This same sample was also part of a study on T cells in Graves' hyperthyroidism and ophthalmopathy.

Source: peripheral blood mononuclear cells (PBMCs), taken at new diagnosis, from a patient treated with antithyroid drugs. Receptors were obtained from a woman aged 25 to 39 with Graves disease. Each CDR3 is given with its conserved first and last residue.

V gene	J gene	CDR3 protein
TRBV11-2	TRBJ2-2	CASSLRLAGGSGELFF
TRBV20-1	TRBJ2-5	CSAKTGAETQYF
TRBV29-1	TRBJ1-5	CSVGTGDINQPQHF
TRBV6-1	TRBJ2-7	CASSVSGTSGRAYEQYF
TRBV24-1	TRBJ1-6	CATSGSPDHF
TRBV29-1	TRBJ2-7	CSVAGGSRSEQYF
TRBV6-1	TRBJ1-1	CASTLGITQWDTEAFF
TRBV11-1	TRBJ2-2	CASSFLTSDGELFF
TRBV14	TRBJ2-1	CAGASEYNEQFF
TRBV30	TRBJ1-2	CAWKVYGYTF
TRBV18	TRBJ2-5	CASSPPATGVGETQYF
TRBV7-3	TRBJ2-1	CASSLNGGLAGAHEQFF
TRBV28	TRBJ2-7	CASSFVQGAFAYEQYF
TRBV9	TRBJ2-7	CASSGWPKTEQYF
TRBV20-1	TRBJ1-2	CSASLGTASITNYGYTF
TRBV6-1	TRBJ1-4	CASSTEYTRGEKLFF
TRBV20-1	TRBJ1-5	CSARGQFNQPQHF
TRBV7-9	TRBJ2-7	CASSYLGVGYEQYF
TRBV12-3/TRBV12-4	TRBJ1-4	CASSYKGGNEKLFF
TRBV7-9	TRBJ2-7	CASTLSAGVYEQYF
TRBV5-4	TRBJ2-3	CASSPGSGVTDTQYF
TRBV27	TRBJ1-1	CASSASGTGGRTEAFF
TRBV10-1	TRBJ2-7	CASTTDPAYEQYF
TRBV27	TRBJ2-2	CASSPTHTGELFF
TRBV25-1	TRBJ2-6	CASSEASSSSGANVLTF
TRBV6-5	TRBJ2-1	CASSYSRAFEQFF
TRBV27	TRBJ1-6	CASSLTAGSHNSPLHF
TRBV30	TRBJ1-4	CAWVSGMDEKLFF
TRBV5-1	TRBJ1-1	CASSFDSFKNTEAFF
TRBV12-3/TRBV12-4	TRBJ1-5	CASSPGTGLNQPQHF
TRBV2	TRBJ2-5	CASRLIRENQETQYF